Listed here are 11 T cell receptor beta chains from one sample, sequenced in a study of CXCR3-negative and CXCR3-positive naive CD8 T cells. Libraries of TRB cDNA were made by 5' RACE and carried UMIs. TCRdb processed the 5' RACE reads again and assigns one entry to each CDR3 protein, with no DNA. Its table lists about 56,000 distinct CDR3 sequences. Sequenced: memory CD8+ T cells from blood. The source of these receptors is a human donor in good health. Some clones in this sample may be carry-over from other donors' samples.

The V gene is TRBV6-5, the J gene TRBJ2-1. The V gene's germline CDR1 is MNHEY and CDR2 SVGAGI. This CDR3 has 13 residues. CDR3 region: CASSYSSSNEQFF.

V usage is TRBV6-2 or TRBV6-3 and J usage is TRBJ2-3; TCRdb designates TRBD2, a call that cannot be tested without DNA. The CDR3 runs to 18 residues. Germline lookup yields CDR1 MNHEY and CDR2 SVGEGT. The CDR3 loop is CASSPSLAGGPVQDTQYF.

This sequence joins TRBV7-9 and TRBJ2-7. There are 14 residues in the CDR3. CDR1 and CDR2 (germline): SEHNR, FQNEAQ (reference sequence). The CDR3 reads CASSSRHDHYEQYF.

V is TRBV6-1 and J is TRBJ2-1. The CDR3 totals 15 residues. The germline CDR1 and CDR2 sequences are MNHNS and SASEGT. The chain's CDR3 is CASSETTASYNEQFF.

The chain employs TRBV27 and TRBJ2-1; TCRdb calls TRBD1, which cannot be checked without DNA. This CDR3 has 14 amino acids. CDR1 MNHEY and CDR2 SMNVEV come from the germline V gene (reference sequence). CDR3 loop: CASSLTGAGAEQFF.

CDR3 protein: CASSLATTRYNEQFF. The V call is TRBV13, the J call TRBJ2-1. This CDR3 is built from 15 residues. From germline, CDR1 is PRHDT and CDR2 FYEKMQ (reference sequence).

CDR3 residues: CASSYSSGIAEAFF. The V and J genes are TRBV6-5 and TRBJ1-1; TCRdb gives TRBD1 as the D gene, but with no DNA this cannot be confirmed. The CDR3 runs 14 residues. Germline CDR1 reads MNHEY; CDR2 reads SVGAGI.

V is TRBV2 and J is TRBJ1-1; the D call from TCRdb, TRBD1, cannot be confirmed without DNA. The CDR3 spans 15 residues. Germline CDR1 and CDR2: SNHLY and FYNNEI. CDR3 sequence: CASSYGDTVNTEAFF.

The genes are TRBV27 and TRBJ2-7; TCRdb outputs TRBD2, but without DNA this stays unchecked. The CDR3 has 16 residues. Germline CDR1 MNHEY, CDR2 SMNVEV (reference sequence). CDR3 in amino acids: CASRPGLAFSSYEQYF.

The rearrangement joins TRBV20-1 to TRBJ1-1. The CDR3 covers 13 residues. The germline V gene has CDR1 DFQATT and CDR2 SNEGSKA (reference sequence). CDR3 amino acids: CSATASENTEAFF.

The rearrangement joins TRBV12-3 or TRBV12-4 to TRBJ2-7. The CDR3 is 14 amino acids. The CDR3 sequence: CASSFQASSYEQYF.